A single T cell receptor beta chain is shown here with its context. The target antigen is unknown. After removal of 1 base from V and 3 bases from J, the junction contained 8 bases not matched to a gene. The CDR3 consists of 17 residues. The germline CDR1 and CDR2 sequences are SGHAT and FQNNGV. Although they were nominally healthy when sampled, donors likely had unrecorded immune exposures. Use of 60 Vbeta and 13 Jbeta primers characterized the PCR. Sequencing was performed with immunoSEQ multiplex PCR; in TCRdb, only in-frame clones are kept and a portion is missing. Of approximately 190,000 clones in the sample, roughly 80% were seen once. This entry belongs to a study of cytomegalovirus exposure and HLA in healthy donors. Whole-study findings and limits: A later analysis reportedly identified an Asian-associated ancestry cluster as carrying fewer N-insertions than the approximately 670-donor mean. Earlier analysis yielded a pattern in which most TCR beta V segments were productive about 87% or about 30% of the time.

The clonotype was recovered from a man in his forties in good health and CMV-seropositive. The chain has TRBV11-2 and TRBJ2-5, with 10 bases matching TRBD2. Material for sequencing was PBMCs. The CDR3 DNA follows: TGTGCCAGCAGCTTAGGAGCTAGCGGGGGCCCAGAAGAGACCCAGTACTTC. This gives the protein CASSLGASGGPEETQYF.